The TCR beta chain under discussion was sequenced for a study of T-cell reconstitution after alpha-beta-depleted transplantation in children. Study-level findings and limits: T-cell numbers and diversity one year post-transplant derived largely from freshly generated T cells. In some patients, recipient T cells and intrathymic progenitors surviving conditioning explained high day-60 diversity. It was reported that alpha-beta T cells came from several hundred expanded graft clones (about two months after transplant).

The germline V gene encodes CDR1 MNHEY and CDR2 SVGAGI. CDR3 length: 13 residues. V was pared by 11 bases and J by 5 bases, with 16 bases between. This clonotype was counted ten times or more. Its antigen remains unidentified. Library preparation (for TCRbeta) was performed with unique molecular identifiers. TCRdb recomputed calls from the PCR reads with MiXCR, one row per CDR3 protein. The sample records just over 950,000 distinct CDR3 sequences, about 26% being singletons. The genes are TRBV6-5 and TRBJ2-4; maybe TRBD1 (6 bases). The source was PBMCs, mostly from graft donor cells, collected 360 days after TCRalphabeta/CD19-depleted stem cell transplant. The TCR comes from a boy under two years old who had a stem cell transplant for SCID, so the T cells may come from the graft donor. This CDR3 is CASFSGQENIQYF. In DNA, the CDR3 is TGTGCCTCCTTCTCGGGACAAGAAAACATTCAGTACTTC.